The 15 T cell receptor beta chains below were found in one sample sequenced in a study of T cell changes during pregnancy in multiple sclerosis. Profiling relied on immunoSEQ multiplex PCR, and the TCRdb table lists in-frame clones only, not all of them. This table holds 30,000 or so clones, around 91% found once. Here the sequenced sample was CD8+ T cells from peripheral blood mononuclear cells, taken after pregnancy. Every receptor here comes from a female donor with multiple sclerosis, enrolled in a pregnancy study.

The V gene is TRBV9, the J gene TRBJ2-4, with 11 bases that match TRBD1. Germline-derived CDR1 and CDR2 are SGDLS and YYNGEE. This CDR3 has 15 amino acids. V gave up 3 bases and J gave up 9 bases; unmatched junction bases: 8. As DNA, the CDR3 is TGTGCCAGCAGCGCCGGGACAGGGGGTGGTAGCATTCAGTACTTC. Translating it yields CASSAGTGGGSIQYF.

This sequence joins TRBV7-9 and TRBJ2-7; 12 bases match TRBD1. This CDR3 region has 15 residues. CDR1 is SEHNR, CDR2 FQNEAQ, per germline (reference sequence). The J segment lost 4 bases and the V segment lost 1 base, leaving 2 bases of the junction unmatched. This CDR3 reads CASSLGDRGLYEQYF. The CDR3 region has the DNA TGTGCCAGCAGCTTAGGGGACAGGGGGCTGTACGAGCAGTACTTC.

The rearrangement joins TRBV7-9 to TRBJ2-7; TRBD1 aligns across 8 bases. Germline trimming cut 5 bases from V and 2 bases from J; bases unmatched to any gene: 2. This CDR3 has 13 amino acids. The germline V gene has CDR1 SEHNR and CDR2 FQNEAQ (reference sequence). CDR3 protein: CASSPTGAYEQYF. The CDR3 nucleotides are TGTGCCAGCAGCCCGACAGGGGCCTACGAGCAGTACTTC.

The chain joins TRBV11-2 to TRBJ1-1; maybe TRBD1 (5 bases). The germline CDR1 and CDR2 sequences are SGHAT and FQNNGV. CDR3 length equals 15 residues. With 5 bases removed from V and 5 bases from J, the gap between germline ends came to 18 bases. CDR3 protein: CASSRGIGSNTEAFF. CDR3 in DNA: TGTGCCAGCAGCAGGGGTATCGGATCCAATACTGAAGCTTTCTTT.

This clone was counted only a few times. The chain links TRBV6-5 to TRBJ2-3, with 8 bases fitting TRBD2. Germline V gene sequence: CDR1 MNHEY, CDR2 SVGAGI. Trimming took 6 bases from V and 2 from J; bases not matched to a gene: 4. The CDR3 contains 14 residues. CDR3 loop: CASRKRESTDTQYF. In nucleotides, the CDR3 is TGTGCCAGCAGGAAGCGGGAGTCCACAGATACGCAGTATTTT.

The rearrangement joins TRBV7-2 to TRBJ2-3; 11 bases are a match to TRBD2. With 5 bases clipped from V and 3 bases from J, the junction kept 4 bases outside the gene matches. The CDR3 spans 15 residues. Per the germline V gene, CDR1 is SGHTA and CDR2 is FQGNSA. The CDR3 reads CASSPTSGSTDTQYF. Here the CDR3 DNA reads TGTGCCAGCAGCCCCACTAGCGGGAGTACAGATACGCAGTATTTT.

The V call is TRBV11-2, the J call TRBJ2-7; 9 bases agree with TRBD1. Germline CDR1 reads SGHAT; CDR2 reads FQNNGV. The CDR3 runs 14 residues. Trimming took 1 base from V and 3 from J; bases not matched to a gene: 1. The CDR3 loop is CASSLGGQGYEQYF. For the CDR3, the DNA is TGTGCCAGCAGCTTAGGGGGACAGGGCTACGAGCAGTACTTC.

Of note for this clone: Distinct nucleotide sequences in the sample also encode this CDR3. The chain has TRBV14 and TRBJ2-4; 7 bases are shared with TRBD1. This CDR3 is built from 16 residues. The junction had 11 bases not matched to a gene; V was cut back by 5 bases and J by 4 bases. CDR1 is SGHDN and CDR2 is FVKESK in the germline V gene. CDR3 sequence reads: CASSETTGTEKNIQYF. Here the CDR3 DNA reads TGTGCCAGCAGCGAAACGACCGGGACAGAGAAAAACATTCAGTACTTC.

This chain joins TRBV4-3 and TRBJ1-4, with 7 bases identical to TRBD1. With V trimmed by 4 bases and J by 3 bases, 5 bases remained unmatched. The germline V gene has CDR1 LGHNA and CDR2 YSLEER. CDR3 length equals 15 residues. CDR3 DNA: TGCGCCAGCAGCCTATGGGACAGCTCTAATGAAAAACTGTTTTTT. Protein sequence: CASSLWDSSNEKLFF.

V gene TRBV7-9 combines with J gene TRBJ2-1, with 8 bases lining up with TRBD2. V was pared by 6 bases and J by 10 bases, with 5 bases of the junction left unmatched. Germline V gene sequence: CDR1 SEHNR, CDR2 FQNEAQ (reference sequence). CDR3 length: 12 residues. CDR3 bases: TGTGCCAGCAGGCACATAGCGGGAGAGCAGTTCTTC. Translated: CASRHIAGEQFF.

J is TRBJ2-1 and V is TRBV5-5, with 10 bases aligning to TRBD2. Germline V gene lookup returns CDR1 SGHKS and CDR2 YYEKEE (reference sequence). The CDR3 extends over 18 amino acids. V lost 1 base to trimming and J lost 9 bases; unmatched junction nucleotides: 16. The DNA of the CDR3 is TGTGCCAGCAGCTTGAGTCCGCAGGGCCTAGCGGGAGCGGGTGAGCAGTTCTTC. It translates to CASSLSPQGLAGAGEQFF. The variable domain in full, with the rest retrieved from reference TRBV5-5 and TRBJ2-1, is DAGVTQSPTHLIKTRGQQVTLRCSPISGHKSVSWYQQVLGQGPQFIFQYYEKEERGRGNFPDRFSARQFPNYSSELNVNALLLGDSALYLCASSLSPQGLAGAGEQFFGPGTRLTVL.

V usage is TRBV29-1 and J usage is TRBJ2-2, with D possibly TRBD1 on 5 matching bases. The V end was cut by 5 bases, the J end by 3 bases, with 7 bases between. The CDR3 totals 12 residues. Per germline, CDR1 SQVTM and CDR2 ANQGSEA. The CDR3 is CSVFRDTGELFF. The CDR3 DNA sequence: TGCAGCGTTTTCAGGGACACCGGGGAGCTGTTTTTT.

V usage is TRBV18 and J usage is TRBJ2-1; 10 bases map to TRBD2. Trimming at V came to 1 base and at J to 8 bases, leaving 8 bases not matched to a gene. Germline-derived CDR1 and CDR2 are KGHSH and LQKENI. This CDR3 is built from 16 residues. The CDR3 loop reads CASSPHPAGGYDEQFF. DNA for the CDR3: TGTGCCAGCTCACCACATCCAGCGGGAGGGTACGATGAGCAGTTCTTC. Looking up the rest from reference TRBV18 and TRBJ2-1 gives the full variable domain: NAGVMQNPRHLVRRRGQEARLRCSPMKGHSHVYWYRQLPEEGLKFMVYLQKENIIDESGMPKERFSAEFPKEGPSILRIQQVVRGDSAAYFCASSPHPAGGYDEQFFGPGTRLTVL.

The genes are TRBV19 and TRBJ2-3, with TRBD2 identical over 10 bases. The CDR3 is 16 residues long. J lost 4 bases, V lost 3 bases, and 7 bases had no gene match. Germline loops: CDR1 LNHDA, CDR2 SQIVND (reference sequence). The CDR3 loop is CASSIDPSGSPDTQYF. Written as DNA, the CDR3 is TGTGCCAGTAGTATTGATCCTAGCGGGAGCCCAGATACGCAGTATTTT.

This chain connects TRBV27 to TRBJ2-7; TRBD2 agrees at 9 bases. Trimming cost V 6 bases and J 2 bases; bases outside gene matches: 2. Germline V gene lookup returns CDR1 MNHEY and CDR2 SMNVEV (reference sequence). The CDR3 is 13 amino acids. The CDR3 protein is CASSGGGAYEQYF. CDR3 sequence (DNA): TGTGCCAGCAGCGGCGGGGGGGCCTACGAGCAGTACTTC.